The 5 T cell receptor beta chains below were found in one sample sequenced in a study of blood T cells in healthy people across ages. With a J-beta primer mix and a sample-barcoded 5' primer, a second PCR ran roughly 6 to 12 cycles. One entry per CDR3 protein, called by TCRdb with MiXCR from the 5' RACE reads. The sample shows some 920,000 distinct CDR3 sequences, roughly 51% of them seen only once. Sequencing was carried out using blood. Receptors originate from a woman aged 60 to 75 in good health.

The chain links TRBV21-1 to TRBJ2-1. TRBV21-1 is annotated as a pseudogene. CDR3 size: 12 residues. CDR3 residues: CASSKRQETQFF. The CDR3 nucleotides read TGTGCCAGCAGCAAACGTCAGGAGACCCAGTTCTTC.

The chain links TRBV15 to TRBJ2-1; the D gene is possibly TRBD2 (5 bases). The CDR3 is 15 residues long. CDR1 and CDR2 from the germline V gene are LNHNV and YYDKDF (reference sequence). The V and J ends lost 1 base and 5 bases respectively, with 12 bases between them. The CDR3: CATSRVKSGNNEQFF. The DNA of the CDR3 is TGTGCCACCAGCAGAGTGAAATCGGGAAACAATGAGCAGTTCTTC.

The CDR3 nucleotides read TGCAGTGTCCTCAGCGCGGAAAAGGGAACAGATACGCAGTATTTT. Translated, it gives CSVLSAEKGTDTQYF. The chain is built from TRBV20-1 and TRBJ2-3, with D unresolved. The germline gives CDR1 DFQATT, CDR2 SNEGSKA (reference sequence). This CDR3 comprises 15 residues. Trimming took off 7 bases at V and 3 bases at J, with 20 bases between the two ends.

A few counts support this clonotype. This sequence joins TRBV4-2 and TRBJ2-3; 7 bases match TRBD2. Germline V gene data show CDR1 as LGHNA and CDR2 as YNFKEQ. CDR3 length equals 17 residues. Trimming took 4 bases from V and 4 from J; bases not matched to a gene: 14. CDR3 DNA sequence: TGTGCCAGCAGCCCAACCTTGGTGGCGGGAGCCGCAGATACGCAGTATTTT. This gives the protein CASSPTLVAGAADTQYF.

The rearrangement links TRBV6-2 or TRBV6-3 to TRBJ2-7; D is ambiguous. The CDR3 length is 12 residues. Germline V gene lookup returns CDR1 MNHEY and CDR2 SVGEGT. Trimming removed 3 bases from V and 6 bases from J, with 9 bases in between. The CDR3 here is CASSYGSTEQYF. The CDR3 nucleotides are TGTGCCAGCAGTTATGGAAGTACCGAGCAGTACTTC.